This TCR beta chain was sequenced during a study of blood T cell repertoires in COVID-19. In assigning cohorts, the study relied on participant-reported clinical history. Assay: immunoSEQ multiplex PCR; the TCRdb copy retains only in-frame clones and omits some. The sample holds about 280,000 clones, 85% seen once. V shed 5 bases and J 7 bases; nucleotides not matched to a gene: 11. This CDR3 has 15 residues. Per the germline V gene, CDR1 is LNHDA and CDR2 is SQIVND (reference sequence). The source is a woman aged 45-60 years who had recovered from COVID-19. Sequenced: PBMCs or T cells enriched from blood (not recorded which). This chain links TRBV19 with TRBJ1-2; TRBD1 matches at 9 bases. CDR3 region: CASSPPAGTGPGYTF. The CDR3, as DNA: TGTGCCAGTAGTCCGCCCGCCGGGACAGGGCCTGGCTACACCTTC.